A selection of T cell receptor beta chains follows, all from one sample in a study of blood T cell repertoires in COVID-19. Generated by immunoSEQ multiplex PCR, the TCRdb table keeps only in-frame clones and is missing some. The sample consists of 140,000 to 150,000 clones, around 90% of them appearing once. Sequenced sample: peripheral blood. The source is a man aged 65-85 years with acute or convalescent COVID-19. The CDR3 runs from the conserved cysteine through the conserved F or W. The order of the fields is V gene, J gene, clone size, D gene, CDR3 protein, CDR3 DNA. The D gene is left open where the match is weak. Size values are once, few and many counts, or a class for expanded clones, and some rows have none.

V gene: TRBV14; J gene: TRBJ2-5; clone size: .; D gene: .; CDR3 protein: CASSQEGARETQYF; CDR3 DNA: TGTGCCAGCAGCCAAGAGGGGGCGCGAGAGACCCAGTACTTC
V gene: TRBV2; J gene: TRBJ1-2; clone size: .; D gene: TRBD1; CDR3 protein: CASSERDRVTYGYTF; CDR3 DNA: TGTGCCAGCAGTGAAAGGGACAGGGTGACCTATGGCTACACCTTC
V gene: TRBV28; J gene: TRBJ2-3; clone size: .; D gene: .; CDR3 protein: CASSLGAFTDTQYF; CDR3 DNA: TGTGCCAGCAGTTTGGGCGCCTTCACAGATACGCAGTATTTT
V gene: TRBV5-4; J gene: TRBJ2-1; clone size: .; D gene: TRBD1; CDR3 protein: CASSPGQGEYNEQFF; CDR3 DNA: TGTGCCAGCAGCCCGGGACAGGGGGAATACAATGAGCAGTTCTTC
V gene: TRBV29-1; J gene: TRBJ2-5; clone size: once; D gene: TRBD1; CDR3 protein: CSATGAGETQYF; CDR3 DNA: TGCAGCGCGACAGGGGCGGGGGAGACCCAGTACTTC
V gene: TRBV7-9; J gene: TRBJ2-3; clone size: .; D gene: TRBD2; CDR3 protein: CASRDGGGAFGDTDTQYF; CDR3 DNA: TGTGCCAGCAGGGACGGCGGGGGGGCCTTTGGCGACACAGATACGCAGTATTTT
V gene: TRBV24-1; J gene: TRBJ1-4; clone size: .; D gene: .; CDR3 protein: CATSDPAAGKEKLFF; CDR3 DNA: TGTGCCACCAGTGACCCCGCCGCCGGGAAGGAAAAACTGTTTTTT
V gene: TRBV3-1/TRBV3-2; J gene: TRBJ2-3; clone size: few; D gene: TRBD2; CDR3 protein: CASRPSTSGAGDTQYF; CDR3 DNA: TGTGCCAGCAGACCCTCCACTAGCGGGGCGGGGGATACGCAGTATTTT
V gene: TRBV6-2/TRBV6-3; J gene: TRBJ1-2; clone size: .; D gene: .; CDR3 protein: CASSYGPGRGYGYTF; CDR3 DNA: TGTGCCAGCAGTTACGGGCCAGGAAGGGGGTATGGCTACACCTTC
V gene: TRBV6-5; J gene: TRBJ2-3; clone size: .; D gene: TRBD2; CDR3 protein: CASSYSILAAADTQYF; CDR3 DNA: TGTGCCAGCAGTTACTCGATACTAGCGGCCGCAGATACGCAGTATTTT
V gene: TRBV19; J gene: TRBJ1-1; clone size: once; D gene: .; CDR3 protein: CASRRGYTEAFF; CDR3 DNA: TGTGCCAGTAGAAGAGGGTACACTGAAGCTTTCTTT
V gene: TRBV19; J gene: TRBJ2-7; clone size: .; D gene: TRBD1; CDR3 protein: CASKTSGTVYHEQYF; CDR3 DNA: TGTGCCAGTAAAACCTCCGGGACAGTTTACCACGAGCAGTACTTC
V gene: TRBV5-5; J gene: TRBJ2-1; clone size: .; D gene: .; CDR3 protein: CASSTQSYNEQFF; CDR3 DNA: TGTGCCAGCAGTACACAGTCCTACAATGAGCAGTTCTTC
V gene: TRBV10-2; J gene: TRBJ2-2; clone size: .; D gene: TRBD1; CDR3 protein: CASRGQVTGELFF; CDR3 DNA: TGCGCCAGCAGGGGACAGGTGACCGGGGAGCTGTTTTTT